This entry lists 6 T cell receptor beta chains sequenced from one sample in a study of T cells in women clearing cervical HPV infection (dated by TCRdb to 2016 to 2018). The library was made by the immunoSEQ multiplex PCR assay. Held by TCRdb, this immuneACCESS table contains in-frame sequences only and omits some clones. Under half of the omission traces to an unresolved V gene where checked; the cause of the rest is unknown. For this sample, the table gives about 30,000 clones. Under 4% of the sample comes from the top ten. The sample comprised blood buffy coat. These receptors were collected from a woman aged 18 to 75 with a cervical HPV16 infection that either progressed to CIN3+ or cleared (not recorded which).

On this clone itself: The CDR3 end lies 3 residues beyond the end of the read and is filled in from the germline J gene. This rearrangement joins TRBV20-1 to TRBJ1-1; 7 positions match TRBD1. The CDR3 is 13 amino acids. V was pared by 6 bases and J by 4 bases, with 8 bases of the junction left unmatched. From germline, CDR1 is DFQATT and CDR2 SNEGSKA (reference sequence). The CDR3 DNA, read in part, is TGCAGTGCAAAGGGGTCAGGGGGCACTGAA. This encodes CSAKGSGGTE. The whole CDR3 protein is CSAKGSGGTEAFF.

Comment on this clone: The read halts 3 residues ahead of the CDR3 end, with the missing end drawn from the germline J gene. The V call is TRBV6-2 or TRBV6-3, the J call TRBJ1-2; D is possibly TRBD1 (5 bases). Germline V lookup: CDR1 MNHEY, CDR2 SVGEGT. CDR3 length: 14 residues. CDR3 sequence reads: CASSYFTGREGYTF. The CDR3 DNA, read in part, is TGTGCCAGCAGTTACTTCACAGGCAGGGAAGGC.

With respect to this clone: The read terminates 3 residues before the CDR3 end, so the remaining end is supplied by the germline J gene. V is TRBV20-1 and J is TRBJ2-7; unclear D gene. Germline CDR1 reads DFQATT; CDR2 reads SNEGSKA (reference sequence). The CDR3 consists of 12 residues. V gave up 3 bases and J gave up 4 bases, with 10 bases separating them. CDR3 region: CSASGDGYEQYF. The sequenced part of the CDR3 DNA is TGCAGTGCTAGCGGTGATGGTTACGAG.

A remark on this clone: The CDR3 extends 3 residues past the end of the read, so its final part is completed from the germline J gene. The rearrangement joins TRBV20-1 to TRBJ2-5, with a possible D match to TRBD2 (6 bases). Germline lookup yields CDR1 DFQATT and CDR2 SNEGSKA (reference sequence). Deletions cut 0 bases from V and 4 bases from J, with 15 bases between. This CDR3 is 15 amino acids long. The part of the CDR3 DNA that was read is TGCAGTGCTAGAGATCTCGGGACTCCGTTAGAGACC. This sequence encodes CSARDLGTPLET. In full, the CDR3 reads CSARDLGTPLETQYF.

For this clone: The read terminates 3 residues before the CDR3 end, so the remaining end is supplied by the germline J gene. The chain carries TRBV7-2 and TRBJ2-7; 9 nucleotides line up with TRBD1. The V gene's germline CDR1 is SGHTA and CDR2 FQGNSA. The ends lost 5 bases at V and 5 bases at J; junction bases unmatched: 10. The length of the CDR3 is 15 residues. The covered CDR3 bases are TGTGCCAGCAGCACTTCCGGGACAGGGCCAAACGAG. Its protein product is CASSTSGTGPNE. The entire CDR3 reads CASSTSGTGPNEQYF.

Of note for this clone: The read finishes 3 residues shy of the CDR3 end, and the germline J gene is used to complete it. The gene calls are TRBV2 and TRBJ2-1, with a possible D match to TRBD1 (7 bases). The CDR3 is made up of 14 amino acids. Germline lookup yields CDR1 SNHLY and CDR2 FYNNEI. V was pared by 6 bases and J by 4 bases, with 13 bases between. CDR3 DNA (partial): TGTGCCAGCAGGCGGGACAGTCCATACAATGAG. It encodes CASRRDSPYNE. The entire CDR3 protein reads CASRRDSPYNEQFF.